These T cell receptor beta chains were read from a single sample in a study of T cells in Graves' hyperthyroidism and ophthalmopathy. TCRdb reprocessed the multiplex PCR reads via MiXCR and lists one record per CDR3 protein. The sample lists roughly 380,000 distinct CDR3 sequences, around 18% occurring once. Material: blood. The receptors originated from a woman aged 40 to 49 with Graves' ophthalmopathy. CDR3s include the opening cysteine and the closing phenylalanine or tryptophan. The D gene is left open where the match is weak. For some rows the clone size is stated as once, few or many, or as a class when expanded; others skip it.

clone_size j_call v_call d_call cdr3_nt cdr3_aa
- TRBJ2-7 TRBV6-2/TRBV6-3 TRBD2 TGTGCCAGCAGTCGGGGACTAGCGGCCGCCGAGCAGTACTTC CASSRGLAAAEQYF
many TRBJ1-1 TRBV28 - TGTGCCAGCAGTCGACAGGCGGTTCCTGAAGCTTTCTTT CASSRQAVPEAFF
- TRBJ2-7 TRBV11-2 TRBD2 TGTGCCAGCAGCCGTACGGTCAGCGGGGGGTCCTACGAGCAGTACTTC CASSRTVSGGSYEQYF
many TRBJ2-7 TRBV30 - TGTGCCTCCGCCGGGAGTCGCACCAAAGGCTCCTACGAGCAGTACTTC CASAGSRTKGSYEQYF
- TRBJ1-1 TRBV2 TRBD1 TGTGCCAGCCGATCGAAGCTGCAGGGGGCTAAGGCTGAAGCTTTCTTT CASRSKLQGAKAEAFF
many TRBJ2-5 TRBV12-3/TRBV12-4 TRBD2 TGTGCCAGCACCCAGGGAGGGCCCGGGGAGACCCAGTACTTC CASTQGGPGETQYF
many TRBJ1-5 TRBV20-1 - TGCAGTGCTTCACAGACGGATAGCAATCAGCCCCAGCATTTT CSASQTDSNQPQHF
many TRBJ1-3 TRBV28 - TGTGCCAGCAGCGTGGGGGGGGGCCCCCTAAACACCATATATTTT CASSVGGGPLNTIYF
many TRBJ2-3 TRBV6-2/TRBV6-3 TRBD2 TGTGCCAGCAGCCGGGAGGGTACGCAGTATTTT CASSREGTQYF
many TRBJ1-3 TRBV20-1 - TGCAGTGCTAGAGATCAGTTCTCTGGAAACACCATATATTTT CSARDQFSGNTIYF
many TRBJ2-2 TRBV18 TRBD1 TGTGCCAGCTCACCTCCTACAGGGGGCTCATCCACCGGGGAGCTGTTTTTT CASSPPTGGSSTGELFF
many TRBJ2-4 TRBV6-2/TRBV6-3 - TGTGCCAGCCGGGACATCACCAAAAACATTCAGTACTTC CASRDITKNIQYF
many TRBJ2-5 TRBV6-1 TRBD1 TGTGCCAGCAACCAGAGACAGGGGGAGACCCAGTACTTC CASNQRQGETQYF
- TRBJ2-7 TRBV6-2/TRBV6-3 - TGTGCCAGCAGTTACCCCCTCCCCGGGACTCTGGTCTACGAGCAGTACTTC CASSYPLPGTLVYEQYF
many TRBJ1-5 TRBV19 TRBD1 TGTGCCAGTAGTCCGACAGGGCAGGAGAATCAGCCCCAGCATTTT CASSPTGQENQPQHF
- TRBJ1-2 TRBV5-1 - TGCGCCAGCACCCTGTCGGGGGCTGATGGCTACACCTTC CASTLSGADGYTF
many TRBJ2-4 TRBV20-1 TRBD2 TGCAGTGCTAGAAAGTCCCACCAACTAGCGGGAGATAAAAACATTCAGTACTTC CSARKSHQLAGDKNIQYF
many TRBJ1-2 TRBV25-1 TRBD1 TGTGCCAGCAGTGGGGGACAGGACTATGGCTACACCTTC CASSGGQDYGYTF
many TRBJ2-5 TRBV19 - TGTGCCAGTAGTATCCCCTCGGACCTGGGGGAGACCCAGTACTTC CASSIPSDLGETQYF
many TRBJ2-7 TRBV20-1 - TGCAGTGCCGCTAACCTAGAGGGGAACGAGCAGTACTTC CSAANLEGNEQYF
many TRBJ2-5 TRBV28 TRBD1 TGTGCCAGCAGTCCCCGGGACAGGGTAGGAGAGACCCAGTACTTC CASSPRDRVGETQYF
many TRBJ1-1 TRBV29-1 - TGCAGCGTTGTAGGACAGTATTTTGTAACTGAAGCTTTCTTT CSVVGQYFVTEAFF
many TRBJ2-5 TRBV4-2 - TGTGCCAGCAGCCAAGATTTTTGGGAGACCCAGTACTTC CASSQDFWETQYF
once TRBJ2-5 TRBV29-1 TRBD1 TGCAGCGGGGGACAGTCGCTCGGGGAGACCCAGTACTTC CSGGQSLGETQYF
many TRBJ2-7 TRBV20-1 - TGCAGTGCTAGAGATCTTAGGAGGGGGCAAAGCGAGCAGTACTTC CSARDLRRGQSEQYF
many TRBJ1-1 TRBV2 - TGTGCCAGCAGTGAAACCGGGACTACTGAAGCTTTCTTT CASSETGTTEAFF
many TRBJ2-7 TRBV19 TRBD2 TGTGCCAGTAGTATCGGATTAGCGGGGACCTACGAGCAGTACTTC CASSIGLAGTYEQYF
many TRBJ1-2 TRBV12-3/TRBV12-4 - TGTGCCAGCAGCCAACTCGCAGGGGTAGGAGGCTACACCTTC CASSQLAGVGGYTF
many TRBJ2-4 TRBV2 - TGTGCCAGCAGTCTATCCGGACCCCTGATTCAGTACTTC CASSLSGPLIQYF
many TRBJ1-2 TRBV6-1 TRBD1 TGTGCCAGCAGCGGGACAGGGTCGTATGGCTACACCTTC CASSGTGSYGYTF
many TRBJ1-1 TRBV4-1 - TGCGCCAGCAGCCAAGTTCAGGGTGAGATTGAAGCTTTCTTT CASSQVQGEIEAFF
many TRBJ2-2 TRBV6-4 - TGTGCCAGCACTCCTTTCGGTACGGCCGCCAACACCGGGGAGCTGTTTTTT CASTPFGTAANTGELFF
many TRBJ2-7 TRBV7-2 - TGTGCCAGCAGCTTAAGGGGGGGTAGAACCTACGAGCAGTACTTC CASSLRGGRTYEQYF
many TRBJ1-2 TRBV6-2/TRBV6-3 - TGTGCCAGCAGTTACTCGAGGCCAGAGTCTAACTATGGCTACACCTTC CASSYSRPESNYGYTF
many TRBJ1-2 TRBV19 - TGTGCCAGTAGTATAGATCTCGCGCAGTACACCTTC CASSIDLAQYTF
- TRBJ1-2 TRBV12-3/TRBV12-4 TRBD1 TGTGCCAGCAGGGAACCGGACAGGGACGGCAACTATGGCTACACCTTC CASREPDRDGNYGYTF
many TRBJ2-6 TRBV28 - TGTGCCAGCAGTTTAGTACTTTCTGGGGCCAACGTCCTGACTTTC CASSLVLSGANVLTF
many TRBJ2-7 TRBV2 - TGTGCCAGCACCAGGGACGGCCTTTTATCCTACGAGCAGTACTTC CASTRDGLLSYEQYF
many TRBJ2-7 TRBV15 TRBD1 TGTGCCACCAGCCCGGGACAGGCCTACGAGCAGTGCTTC CATSPGQAYEQCF
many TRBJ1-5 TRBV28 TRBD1 TGTGCCAGCAGTTTCCGGACAGGGCAGTTTAATCAGCCCCAGCATTTT CASSFRTGQFNQPQHF
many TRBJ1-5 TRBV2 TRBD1 TGTGCCAGCCGGAGGGGGCGCATCAGCAATCAGCCCCAGCATTTT CASRRGRISNQPQHF